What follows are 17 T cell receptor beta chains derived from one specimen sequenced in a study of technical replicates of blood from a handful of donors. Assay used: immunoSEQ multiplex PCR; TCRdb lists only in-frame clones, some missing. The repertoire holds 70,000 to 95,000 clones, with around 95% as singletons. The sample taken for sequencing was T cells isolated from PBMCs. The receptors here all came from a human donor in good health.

Here the CDR3 reads CASSDLPGESYEQYF. The CDR3, as DNA: TGCGCCAGCAGTGACCTTCCCGGGGAATCCTACGAGCAGTACTTC. The chain is built from TRBV10-1 and TRBJ2-7; TRBD2 is a possible D gene (5 bases). V was pared by 3 bases and J by 1 base, with 13 bases between. The CDR3 extends over 15 amino acids. The V gene's germline CDR1 is WNHNN and CDR2 SYGVQD (reference sequence).

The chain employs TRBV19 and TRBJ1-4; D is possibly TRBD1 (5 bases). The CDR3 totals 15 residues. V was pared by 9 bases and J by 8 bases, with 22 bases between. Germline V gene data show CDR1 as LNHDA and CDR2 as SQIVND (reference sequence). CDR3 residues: CASSAFEGREEKLFF. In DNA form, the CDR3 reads TGTGCCAGCTCCGCTTTTGAGGGGCGGGAGGAAAAACTGTTTTTT.

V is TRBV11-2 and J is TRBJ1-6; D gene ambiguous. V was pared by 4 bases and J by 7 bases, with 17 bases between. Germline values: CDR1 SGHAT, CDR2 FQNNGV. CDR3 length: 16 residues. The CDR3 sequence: CASSSSDRGRNSPLHF. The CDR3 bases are TGTGCCAGCAGCTCCTCTGACCGAGGTAGAAATTCACCCCTCCACTTT. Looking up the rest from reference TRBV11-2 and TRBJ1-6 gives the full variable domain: EAGVAQSPRYKIIEKRQSVAFWCNPISGHATLYWYQQILGQGPKLLIQFQNNGVVDDSQLPKDRFSAERLKGVDSTLKIQPAKLEDSAVYLCASSSSDRGRNSPLHFGNGTRLTVT.

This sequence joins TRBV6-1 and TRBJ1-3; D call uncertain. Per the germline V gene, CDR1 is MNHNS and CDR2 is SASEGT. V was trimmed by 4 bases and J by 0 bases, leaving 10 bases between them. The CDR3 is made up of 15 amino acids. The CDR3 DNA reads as TGTGCCAGCAGTGGATTAACTGGCTCTGGAAACACCATATATTTT. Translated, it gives CASSGLTGSGNTIYF.

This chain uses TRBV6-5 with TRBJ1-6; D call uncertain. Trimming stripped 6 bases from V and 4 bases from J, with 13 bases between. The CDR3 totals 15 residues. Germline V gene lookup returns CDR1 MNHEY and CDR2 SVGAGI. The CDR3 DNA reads TGTGCCAGCAGGCCCGGACTGAATTATAATTCACCCCTCCACTTT. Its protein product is CASRPGLNYNSPLHF.

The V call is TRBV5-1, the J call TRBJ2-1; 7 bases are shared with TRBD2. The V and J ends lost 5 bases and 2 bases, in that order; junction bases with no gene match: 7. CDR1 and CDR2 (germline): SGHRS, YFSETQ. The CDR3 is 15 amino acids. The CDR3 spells CASRGGGGAYNEQFF. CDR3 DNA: TGCGCCAGCAGAGGCGGCGGGGGAGCCTACAATGAGCAGTTCTTC.

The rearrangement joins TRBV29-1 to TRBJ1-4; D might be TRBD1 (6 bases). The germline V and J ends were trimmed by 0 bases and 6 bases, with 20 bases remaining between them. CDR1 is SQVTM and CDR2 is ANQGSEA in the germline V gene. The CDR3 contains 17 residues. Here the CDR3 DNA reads TGCAGCGTTGAAGATTTGAGCGGGGGCAATGTAGATGAAAAACTGTTTTTT. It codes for CSVEDLSGGNVDEKLFF.

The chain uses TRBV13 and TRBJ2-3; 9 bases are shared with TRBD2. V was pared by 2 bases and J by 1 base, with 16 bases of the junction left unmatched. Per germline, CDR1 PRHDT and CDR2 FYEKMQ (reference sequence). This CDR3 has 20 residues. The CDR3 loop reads CASSLLWGDQRGARTDTQYF. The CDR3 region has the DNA TGTGCCAGCAGCTTACTTTGGGGGGACCAGCGGGGGGCGCGCACAGATACGCAGTATTTT.

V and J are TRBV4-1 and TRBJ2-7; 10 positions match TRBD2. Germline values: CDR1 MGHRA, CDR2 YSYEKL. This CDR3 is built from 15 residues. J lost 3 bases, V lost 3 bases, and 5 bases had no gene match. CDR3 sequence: CASSHTSGDIYEQYF. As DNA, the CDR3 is TGCGCCAGCAGCCATACTAGCGGGGATATCTACGAGCAGTACTTC.

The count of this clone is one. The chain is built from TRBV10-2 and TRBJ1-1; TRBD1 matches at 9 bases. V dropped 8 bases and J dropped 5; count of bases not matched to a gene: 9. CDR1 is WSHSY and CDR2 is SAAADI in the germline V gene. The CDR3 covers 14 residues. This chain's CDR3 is CASQKGTGYTEAFF. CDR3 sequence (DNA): TGCGCCAGCCAGAAAGGGACAGGGTATACTGAAGCTTTCTTT.

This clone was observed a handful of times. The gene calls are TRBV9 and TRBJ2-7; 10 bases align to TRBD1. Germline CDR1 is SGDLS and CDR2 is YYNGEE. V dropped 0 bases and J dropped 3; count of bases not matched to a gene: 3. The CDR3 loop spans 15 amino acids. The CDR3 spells CASSVVGDRGYEQYF. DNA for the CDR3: TGTGCCAGCAGCGTAGTAGGGGACAGGGGCTACGAGCAGTACTTC.

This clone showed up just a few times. The CDR3 sequence: CASSITGGTDTQYF. CDR3 in DNA: TGTGCCAGTAGCATAACAGGGGGCACAGATACGCAGTATTTT. The chain employs TRBV19 and TRBJ2-3; TRBD1 matches at 7 bases. Trimming removed 6 bases from V and 1 base from J; junction bases left unmatched: 4. CDR3 length equals 14 residues. Germline values: CDR1 LNHDA, CDR2 SQIVND (reference sequence).

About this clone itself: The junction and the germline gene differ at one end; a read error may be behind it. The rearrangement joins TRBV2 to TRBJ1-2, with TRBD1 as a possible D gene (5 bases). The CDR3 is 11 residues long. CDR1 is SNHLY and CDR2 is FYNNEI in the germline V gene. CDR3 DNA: TGTGCCAGCAGTGAGGGCAGGGTAGGGTCCTTC. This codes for CASSEGRVGSF.

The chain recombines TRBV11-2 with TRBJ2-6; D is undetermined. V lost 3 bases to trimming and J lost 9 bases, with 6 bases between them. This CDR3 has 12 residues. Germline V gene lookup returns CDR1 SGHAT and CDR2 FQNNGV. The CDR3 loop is CASSFGDNVLTF. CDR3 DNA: TGTGCCAGCAGCTTTGGAGACAACGTCCTGACTTTC.

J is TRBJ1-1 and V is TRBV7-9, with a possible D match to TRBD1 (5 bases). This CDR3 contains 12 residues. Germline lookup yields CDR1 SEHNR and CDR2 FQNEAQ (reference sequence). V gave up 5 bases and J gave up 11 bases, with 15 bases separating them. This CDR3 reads CASSRQGIDAFF. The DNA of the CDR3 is TGTGCCAGCAGCCGCCAGGGCATTGATGCTTTCTTT.

The CDR3 sequence: CASSQGSGTKTSPLHF. The CDR3 DNA follows: TGCGCCAGCAGCCAAGGGTCCGGGACAAAGACTTCACCCCTCCACTTT. The rearrangement links TRBV4-1 to TRBJ1-6; the D gene is possibly TRBD1 (6 bases). The CDR3 extends over 16 amino acids. CDR1 MGHRA and CDR2 YSYEKL come from the germline V gene. Trimming stripped 1 base from V and 9 bases from J, with 16 bases between.

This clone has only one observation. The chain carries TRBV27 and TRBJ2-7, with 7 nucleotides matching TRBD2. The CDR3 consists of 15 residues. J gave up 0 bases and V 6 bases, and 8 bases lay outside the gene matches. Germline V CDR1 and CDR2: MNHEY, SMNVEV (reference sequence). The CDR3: CASSPSGASSYEQYF. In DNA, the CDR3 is TGTGCCAGCAGCCCAAGCGGGGCGAGCTCCTACGAGCAGTACTTC.